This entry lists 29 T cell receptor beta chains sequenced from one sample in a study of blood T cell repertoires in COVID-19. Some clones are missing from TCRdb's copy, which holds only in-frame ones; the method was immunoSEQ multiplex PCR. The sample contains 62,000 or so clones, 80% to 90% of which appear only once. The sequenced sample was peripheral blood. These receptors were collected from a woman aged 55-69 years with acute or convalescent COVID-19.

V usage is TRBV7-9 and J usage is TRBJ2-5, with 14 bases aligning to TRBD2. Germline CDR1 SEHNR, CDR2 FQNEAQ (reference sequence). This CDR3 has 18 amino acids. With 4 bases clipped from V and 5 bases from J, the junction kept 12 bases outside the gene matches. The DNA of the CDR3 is TGTGCCAGCAGCTCCCGACTAGCGGGGGGGTTTCGGATGGAGACCCAGTACTTC. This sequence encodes CASSSRLAGGFRMETQYF.

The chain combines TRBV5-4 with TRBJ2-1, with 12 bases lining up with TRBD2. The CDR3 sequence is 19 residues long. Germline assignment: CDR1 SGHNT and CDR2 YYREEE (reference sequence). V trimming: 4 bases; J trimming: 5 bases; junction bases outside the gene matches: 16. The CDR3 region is CASSRLLAGGPASDNEQFF. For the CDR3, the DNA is TGTGCCAGCAGCCGGTTGCTAGCGGGGGGGCCCGCATCGGACAATGAGCAGTTCTTC.

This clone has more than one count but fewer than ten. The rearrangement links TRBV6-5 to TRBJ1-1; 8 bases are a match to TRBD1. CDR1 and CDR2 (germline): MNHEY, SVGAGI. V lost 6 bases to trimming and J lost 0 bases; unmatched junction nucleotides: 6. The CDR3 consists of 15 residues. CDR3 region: CASSLTGDLNTEAFF. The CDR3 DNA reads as TGTGCCAGCAGCCTGACAGGGGACCTGAACACTGAAGCTTTCTTT.

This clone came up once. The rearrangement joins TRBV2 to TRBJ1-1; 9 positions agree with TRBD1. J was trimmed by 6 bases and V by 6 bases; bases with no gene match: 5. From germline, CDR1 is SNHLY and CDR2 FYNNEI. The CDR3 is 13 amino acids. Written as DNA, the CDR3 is TGTGCCAGCAGGTGGACAGGGGTGGCTGAAGCTTTCTTT. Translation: CASRWTGVAEAFF. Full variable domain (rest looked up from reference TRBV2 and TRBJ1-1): EPEVTQTPSHQVTQMGQEVILRCVPISNHLYFYWYRQILGQKVEFLVSFYNNEISEKSEIFDDQFSVERPDGSNFTLKIRSTKLEDSAMYFCASRWTGVAEAFFGQGTRLTVV.

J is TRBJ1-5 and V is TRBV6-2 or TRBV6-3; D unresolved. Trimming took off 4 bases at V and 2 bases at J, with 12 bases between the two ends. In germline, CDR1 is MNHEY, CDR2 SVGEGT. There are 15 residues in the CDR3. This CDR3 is CASSSWQSRNQPQHF. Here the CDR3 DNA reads TGTGCCAGCAGTTCGTGGCAGTCTCGCAATCAGCCCCAGCATTTT.

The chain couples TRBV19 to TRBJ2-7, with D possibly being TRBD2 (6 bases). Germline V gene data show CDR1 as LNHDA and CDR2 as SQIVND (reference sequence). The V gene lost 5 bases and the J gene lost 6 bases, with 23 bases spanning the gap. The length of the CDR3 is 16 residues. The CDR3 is CASSLPRGTARGEQYF. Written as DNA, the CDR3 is TGTGCCAGTAGTCTCCCCCGGGGGACCGCCCGTGGCGAGCAGTACTTC.

The CDR3 DNA reads as TGTGCCAGCAGCTGGGGACTAGCGGGAGCTTGGGGTCTGAGAAATGAGCAGTTCTTC. Translating gives CASSWGLAGAWGLRNEQFF. The chain is built from TRBV7-9 and TRBJ2-1; 14 bases match TRBD2. Germline assignment: CDR1 SEHNR and CDR2 FQNEAQ (reference sequence). The CDR3 runs to 19 residues. Unmatched junction bases numbered 15, after V lost 4 bases and J lost 7 bases.

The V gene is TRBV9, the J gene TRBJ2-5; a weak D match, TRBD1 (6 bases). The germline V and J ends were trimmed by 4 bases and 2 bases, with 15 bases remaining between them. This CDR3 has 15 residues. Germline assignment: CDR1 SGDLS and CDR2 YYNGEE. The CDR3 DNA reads TGTGCCAGCAGCTTCACCCTAGGGGGTCAAGAGACCCAGTACTTC. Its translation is CASSFTLGGQETQYF.

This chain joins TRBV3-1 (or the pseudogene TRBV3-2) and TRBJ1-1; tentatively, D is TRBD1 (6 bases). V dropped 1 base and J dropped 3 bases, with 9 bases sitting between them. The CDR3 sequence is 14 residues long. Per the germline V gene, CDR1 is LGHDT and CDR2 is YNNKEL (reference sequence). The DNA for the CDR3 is TGTGCCAGCAGCCAAGCAGGGGCCTACACTGAAGCTTTCTTT. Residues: CASSQAGAYTEAFF.

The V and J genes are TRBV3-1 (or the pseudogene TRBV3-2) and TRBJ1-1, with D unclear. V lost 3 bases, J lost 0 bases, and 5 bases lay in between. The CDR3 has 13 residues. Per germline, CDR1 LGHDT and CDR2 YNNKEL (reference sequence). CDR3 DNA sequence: TGTGCCAGCAGCCAGTATATGAACACTGAAGCTTTCTTT. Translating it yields CASSQYMNTEAFF.

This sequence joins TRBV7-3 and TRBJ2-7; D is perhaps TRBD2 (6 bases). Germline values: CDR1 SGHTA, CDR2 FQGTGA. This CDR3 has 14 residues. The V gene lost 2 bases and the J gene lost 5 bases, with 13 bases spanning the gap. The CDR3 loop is CASSLGGYKDEQYF. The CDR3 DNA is TGTGCCAGCAGCTTAGGGGGGTATAAGGACGAGCAGTACTTC.

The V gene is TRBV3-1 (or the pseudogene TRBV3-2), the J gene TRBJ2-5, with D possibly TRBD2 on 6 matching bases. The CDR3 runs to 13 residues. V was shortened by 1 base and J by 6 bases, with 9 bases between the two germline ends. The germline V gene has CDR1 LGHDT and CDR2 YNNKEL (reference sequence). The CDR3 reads CASSQAGEQTQYF. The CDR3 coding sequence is TGTGCCAGCAGCCAAGCGGGAGAACAGACCCAGTACTTC.

The CDR3 DNA reads TGTGCCAGCAGCCTAAGGACAGGGGGCACCACTGAAGCTTTCTTT. It codes for CASSLRTGGTTEAFF. The rearrangement links TRBV7-6 to TRBJ1-1, with 11 bases fitting TRBD1. The junction had 6 bases not matched to a gene; V was cut back by 5 bases and J by 4 bases. Germline V CDR1 and CDR2: SGHVS, FNYEAQ. The CDR3 consists of 15 residues.

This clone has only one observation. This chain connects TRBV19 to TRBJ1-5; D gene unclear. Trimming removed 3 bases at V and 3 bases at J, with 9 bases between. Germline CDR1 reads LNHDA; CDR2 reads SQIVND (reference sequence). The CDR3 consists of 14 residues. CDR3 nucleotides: TGTGCCAGTAGTATCATTAGCACCAATCAGCCCCAGCATTTT. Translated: CASSIISTNQPQHF. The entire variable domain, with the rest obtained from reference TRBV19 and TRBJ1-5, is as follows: DGGITQSPKYLFRKEGQNVTLSCEQNLNHDAMYWYRQDPGQGLRLIYYSQIVNDFQKGDIAEGYSVSREKKESFPLTVTSAQKNPTAFYLCASSIISTNQPQHFGDGTRLSIL.

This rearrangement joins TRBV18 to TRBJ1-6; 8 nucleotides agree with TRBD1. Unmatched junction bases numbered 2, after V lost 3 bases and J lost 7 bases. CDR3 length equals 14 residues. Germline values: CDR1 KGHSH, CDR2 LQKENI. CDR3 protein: CASSPGQENSPLHF. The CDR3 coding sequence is TGTGCCAGCTCACCGGGACAGGAGAATTCACCCCTCCACTTT.

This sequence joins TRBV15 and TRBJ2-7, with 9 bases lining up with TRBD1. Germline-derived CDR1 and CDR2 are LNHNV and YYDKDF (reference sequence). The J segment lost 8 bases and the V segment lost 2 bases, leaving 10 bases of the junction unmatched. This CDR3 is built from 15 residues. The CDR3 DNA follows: TGTGCCACCAGCAGATTTACCGGGACAGGGTATAAGCAGTACTTC. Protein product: CATSRFTGTGYKQYF.

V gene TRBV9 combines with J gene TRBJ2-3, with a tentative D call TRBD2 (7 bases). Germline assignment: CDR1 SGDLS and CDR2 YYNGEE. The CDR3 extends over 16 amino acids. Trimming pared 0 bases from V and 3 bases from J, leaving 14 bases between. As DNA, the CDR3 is TGTGCCAGCAGCGTAGAAGGGGGGGCTTGGACAGATACGCAGTATTTT. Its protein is CASSVEGGAWTDTQYF.

Written as DNA, the CDR3 is TGTGCCAGCCACAACAGGGGTAACTATGGCTACACCTTC. Protein: CASHNRGNYGYTF. The chain couples TRBV5-6 to TRBJ1-2, with 7 bases fitting TRBD1. Trimming at V came to 7 bases and at J to 1 base, leaving 4 bases not matched to a gene. This CDR3 is built from 13 residues. CDR1 is SGHDT and CDR2 is YYEEEE in the germline V gene.

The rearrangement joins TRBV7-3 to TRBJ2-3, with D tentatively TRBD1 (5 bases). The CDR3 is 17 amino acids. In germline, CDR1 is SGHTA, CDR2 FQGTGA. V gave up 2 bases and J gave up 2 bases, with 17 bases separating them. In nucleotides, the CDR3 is TGTGCCAGCAGCTTATGGTTACAGGCCCGGATCACAGATACGCAGTATTTT. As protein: CASSLWLQARITDTQYF.

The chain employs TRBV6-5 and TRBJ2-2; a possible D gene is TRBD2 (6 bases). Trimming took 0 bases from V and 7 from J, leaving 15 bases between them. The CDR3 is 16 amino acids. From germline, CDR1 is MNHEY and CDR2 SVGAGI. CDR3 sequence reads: CASSYSLPGVNGELFF. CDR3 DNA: TGTGCCAGCAGTTACTCCCTCCCGGGGGTGAACGGGGAGCTGTTTTTT.

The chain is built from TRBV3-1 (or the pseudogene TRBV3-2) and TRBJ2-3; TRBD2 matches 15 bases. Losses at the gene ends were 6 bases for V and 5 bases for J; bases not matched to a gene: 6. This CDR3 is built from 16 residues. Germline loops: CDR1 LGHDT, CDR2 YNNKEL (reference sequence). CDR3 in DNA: TGTGCCAGCAGGCACGGGACTAGCGGGAGGATAGATACGCAGTATTTT. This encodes CASRHGTSGRIDTQYF.

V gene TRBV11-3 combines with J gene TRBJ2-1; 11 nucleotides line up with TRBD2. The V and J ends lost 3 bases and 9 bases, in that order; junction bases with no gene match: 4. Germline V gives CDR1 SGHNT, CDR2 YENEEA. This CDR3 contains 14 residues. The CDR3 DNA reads TGTGCCAGCAGCTTCACTAGCGGGAGTAGTGAGCAGTTCTTC. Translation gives CASSFTSGSSEQFF.

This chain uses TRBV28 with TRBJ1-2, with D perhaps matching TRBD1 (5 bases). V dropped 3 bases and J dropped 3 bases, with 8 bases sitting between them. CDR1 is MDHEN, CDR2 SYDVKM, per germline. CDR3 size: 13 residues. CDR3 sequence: CASSFPQDYGYTF. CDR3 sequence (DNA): TGTGCCAGCAGTTTCCCACAGGACTATGGCTACACCTTC.

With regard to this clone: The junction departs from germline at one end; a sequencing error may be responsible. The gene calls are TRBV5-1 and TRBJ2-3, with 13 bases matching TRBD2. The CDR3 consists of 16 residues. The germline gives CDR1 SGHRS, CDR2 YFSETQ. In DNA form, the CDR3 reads TGCGCCAGCAGTTTGGGACTAGCGGGGAGCACAGATACGCAGTATTTT. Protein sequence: CASSLGLAGSTDTQYF.

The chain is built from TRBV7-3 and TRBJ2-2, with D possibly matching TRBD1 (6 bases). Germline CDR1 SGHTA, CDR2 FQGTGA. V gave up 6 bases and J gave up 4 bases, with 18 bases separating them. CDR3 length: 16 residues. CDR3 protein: CASRQQPGTPTGELFF. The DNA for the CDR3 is TGTGCCAGCAGACAGCAACCCGGGACACCCACCGGGGAGCTGTTTTTT.

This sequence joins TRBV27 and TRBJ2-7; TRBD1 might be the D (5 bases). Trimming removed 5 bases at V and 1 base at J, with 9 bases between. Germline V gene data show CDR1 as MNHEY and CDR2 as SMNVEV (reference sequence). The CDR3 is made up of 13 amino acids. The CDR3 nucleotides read TGTGCCAGCAGTCCGACAGCGTCCTACGAGCAGTACTTC. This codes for CASSPTASYEQYF.

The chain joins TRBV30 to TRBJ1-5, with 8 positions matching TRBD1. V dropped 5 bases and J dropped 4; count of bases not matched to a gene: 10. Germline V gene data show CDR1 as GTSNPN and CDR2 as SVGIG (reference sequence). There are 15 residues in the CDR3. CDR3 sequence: CAWARNRDRNQPQHF. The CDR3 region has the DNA TGTGCCTGGGCCAGAAACCGGGACAGGAATCAGCCCCAGCATTTT.

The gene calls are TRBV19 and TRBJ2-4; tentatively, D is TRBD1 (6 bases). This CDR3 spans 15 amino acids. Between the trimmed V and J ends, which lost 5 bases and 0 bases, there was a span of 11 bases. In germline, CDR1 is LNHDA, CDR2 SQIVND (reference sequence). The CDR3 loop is CASSGQTLAKNIQYF. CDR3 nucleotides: TGTGCCAGTAGTGGACAGACACTAGCCAAAAACATTCAGTACTTC.

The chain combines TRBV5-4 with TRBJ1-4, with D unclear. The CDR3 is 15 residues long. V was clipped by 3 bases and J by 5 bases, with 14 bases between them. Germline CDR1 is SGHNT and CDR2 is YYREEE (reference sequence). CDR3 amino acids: CASSSGKGQNEKLFF. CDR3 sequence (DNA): TGTGCCAGCAGCTCCGGGAAAGGGCAGAATGAAAAACTGTTTTTT.